This T cell receptor beta chain emerged from a study of blood T cell repertoires in COVID-19. Study-level information: T cells, B-cell-depleted T cells, or PBMCs provided the cDNA or gDNA that served as material.

The method was immunoSEQ multiplex PCR; TCRdb's version includes in-frame clones alone and lacks a portion of them. The sample lists 90,000 or so clones, 80% to 90% seen once, with about 15% in the top ten. The CDR3 runs 13 residues. Germline V gives CDR1 GTSNPN, CDR2 SVGIG (reference sequence). V lost 4 bases to trimming and J lost 8 bases; unmatched junction nucleotides: 8. Sequenced: peripheral blood. The TCR originated in a human donor in a cohort sampled during active COVID-19. The J gene is TRBJ2-1, the V gene TRBV30; 7 positions agree with TRBD1. This CDR3 reads CAWTSTGAHEQFF. The CDR3 coding sequence is TGTGCCTGGACTAGTACAGGGGCACATGAGCAGTTCTTC.